This record looks at one T cell receptor (beta chain) sequence and its context. CDR1 and CDR2 (germline): LNHDA, SQIVND (reference sequence). V dropped 4 bases and J dropped 4; count of bases not matched to a gene: 12. This CDR3 is built from 19 residues. The sample belongs to a study of T-cell reconstitution after alpha-beta-depleted transplantation in children. Construction of the TCRbeta library involved unique molecular identifiers. TCRdb itself ran the PCR reads through MiXCR, one entry per CDR3 protein. Of about 120,000 distinct CDR3 sequences listed, around a tenth are singletons. The clonotype was recovered from a human donor who donated a stem cell graft to a child with acute lymphoblastic leukemia. The chain carries TRBV19 and TRBJ2-2, with 13 bases aligning to TRBD2. Here the sequenced sample was PBMCs from the stem cell graft donor, taken from the stem cell graft. The CDR3 is CASSSPFGLAGALTGELFF. The CDR3 DNA follows: TGTGCCAGTAGTAGCCCCTTCGGACTAGCGGGGGCCCTCACCGGGGAGCTGTTTTTT. Drawing the rest from reference TRBV19 and TRBJ2-2, the complete variable domain is DGGITQSPKYLFRKEGQNVTLSCEQNLNHDAMYWYRQDPGQGLRLIYYSQIVNDFQKGDIAEGYSVSREKKESFPLTVTSAQKNPTAFYLCASSSPFGLAGALTGELFFGEGSRLTVL.